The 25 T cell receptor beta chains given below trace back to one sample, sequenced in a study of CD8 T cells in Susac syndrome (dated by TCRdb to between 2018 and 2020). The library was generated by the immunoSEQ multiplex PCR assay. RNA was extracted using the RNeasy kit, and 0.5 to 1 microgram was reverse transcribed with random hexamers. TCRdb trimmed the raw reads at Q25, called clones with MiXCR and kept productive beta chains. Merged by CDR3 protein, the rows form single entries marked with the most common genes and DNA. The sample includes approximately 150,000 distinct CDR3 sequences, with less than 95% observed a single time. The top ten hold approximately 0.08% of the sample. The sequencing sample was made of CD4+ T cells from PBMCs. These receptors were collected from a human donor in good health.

For the CDR3, the DNA is TGCAGTGCTGGGGCAACAGGGGCCTATGGCTACACCTTC. Translated, it gives CSAGATGAYGYTF. The V gene is TRBV20-1, the J gene TRBJ1-2, with 7 bases matching TRBD1. Germline CDR1 DFQATT, CDR2 SNEGSKA (reference sequence). The CDR3 loop spans 13 amino acids. V shed 5 bases, J shed 4 bases, and the junction held 7 bases outside the gene matches.

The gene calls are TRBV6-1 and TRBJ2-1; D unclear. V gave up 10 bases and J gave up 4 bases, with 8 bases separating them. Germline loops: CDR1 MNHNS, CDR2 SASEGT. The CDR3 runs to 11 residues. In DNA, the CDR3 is TGTGCCACCAGACCTTACAATGAGCAGTTCTTC. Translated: CATRPYNEQFF.

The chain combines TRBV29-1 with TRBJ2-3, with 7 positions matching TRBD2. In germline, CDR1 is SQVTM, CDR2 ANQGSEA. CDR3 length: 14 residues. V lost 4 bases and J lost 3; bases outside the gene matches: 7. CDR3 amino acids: CSVVRSGRTDTQYF. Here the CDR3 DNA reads TGCAGCGTTGTACGGTCCGGGAGGACAGATACGCAGTATTTT.

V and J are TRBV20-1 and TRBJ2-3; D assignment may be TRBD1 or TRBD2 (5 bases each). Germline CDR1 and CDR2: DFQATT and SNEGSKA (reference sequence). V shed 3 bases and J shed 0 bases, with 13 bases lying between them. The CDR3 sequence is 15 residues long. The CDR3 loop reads CSASPPGDSTDTQYF. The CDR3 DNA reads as TGCAGTGCTAGCCCCCCCGGGGACAGCACAGATACGCAGTATTTT.

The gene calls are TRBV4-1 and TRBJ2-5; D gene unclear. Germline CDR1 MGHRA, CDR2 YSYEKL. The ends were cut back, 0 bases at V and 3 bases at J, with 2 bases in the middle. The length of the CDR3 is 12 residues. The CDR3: CASSQDEETQYF. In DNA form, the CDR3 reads TGCGCCAGCAGCCAAGATGAAGAGACCCAGTACTTC.

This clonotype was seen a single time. The DNA of the CDR3 is TGTGCCAGCAGTCCTCCGGCCTCGCAGGACAAAAACATTCAGTACTTC. Translated, it gives CASSPPASQDKNIQYF. The chain uses TRBV6-6 and TRBJ2-4; no firm D call. Germline values: CDR1 MNHNY, CDR2 SVGAGI (reference sequence). V lost 5 bases to trimming and J lost 3 bases, with 17 bases between them. The CDR3 consists of 16 residues.

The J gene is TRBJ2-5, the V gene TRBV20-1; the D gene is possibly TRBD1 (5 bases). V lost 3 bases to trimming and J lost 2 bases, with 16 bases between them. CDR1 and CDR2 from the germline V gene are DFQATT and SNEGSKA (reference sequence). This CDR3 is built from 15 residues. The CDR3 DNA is TGCAGTGCTAGTACAAGGGGTCGGGTACAAGAGACCCAGTACTTC. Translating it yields CSASTRGRVQETQYF.

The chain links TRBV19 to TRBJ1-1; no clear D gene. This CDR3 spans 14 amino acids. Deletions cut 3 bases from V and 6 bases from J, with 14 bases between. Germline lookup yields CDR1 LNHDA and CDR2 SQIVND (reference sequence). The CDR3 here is CASSIDGLGAEAFF. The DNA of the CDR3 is TGTGCCAGTAGTATCGATGGACTCGGAGCTGAAGCTTTCTTT.

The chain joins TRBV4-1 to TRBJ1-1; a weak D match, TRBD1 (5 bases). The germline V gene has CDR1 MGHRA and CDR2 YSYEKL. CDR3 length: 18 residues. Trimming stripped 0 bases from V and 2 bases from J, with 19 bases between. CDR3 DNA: TGCGCCAGCAGCCAAGATATACTTGCGGCAGGGAAAAACACTGAAGCTTTCTTT. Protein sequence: CASSQDILAAGKNTEAFF.

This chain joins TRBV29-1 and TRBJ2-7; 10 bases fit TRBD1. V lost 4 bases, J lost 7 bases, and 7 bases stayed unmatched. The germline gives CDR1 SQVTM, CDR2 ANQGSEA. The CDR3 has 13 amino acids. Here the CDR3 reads CSVGGQGPREQYF. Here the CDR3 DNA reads TGCAGCGTTGGGGGACAGGGGCCTCGGGAGCAGTACTTC.

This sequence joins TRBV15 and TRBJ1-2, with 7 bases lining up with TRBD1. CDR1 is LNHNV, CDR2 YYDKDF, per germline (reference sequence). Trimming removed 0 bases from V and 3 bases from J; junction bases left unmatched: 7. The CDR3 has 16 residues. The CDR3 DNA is TGTGCCACCAGCAGAGATCTAGGACAGGACTACTATGGCTACACCTTC. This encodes CATSRDLGQDYYGYTF.

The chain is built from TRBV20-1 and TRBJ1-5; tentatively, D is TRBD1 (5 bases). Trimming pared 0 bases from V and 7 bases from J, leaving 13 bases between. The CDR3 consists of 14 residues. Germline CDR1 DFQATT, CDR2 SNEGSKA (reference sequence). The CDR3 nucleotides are TGCAGTGCTAGAGAGGGGGGAAGGGACCAGCCCCAGCATTTT. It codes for CSAREGGRDQPQHF.

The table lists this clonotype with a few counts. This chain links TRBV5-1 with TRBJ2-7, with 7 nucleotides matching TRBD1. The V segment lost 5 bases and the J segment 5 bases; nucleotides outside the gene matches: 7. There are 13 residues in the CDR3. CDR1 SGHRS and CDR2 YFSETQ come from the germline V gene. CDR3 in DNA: TGCGCCAGCAGTCGGACAGGCCGCGACGAGCAGTACTTC. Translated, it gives CASSRTGRDEQYF.

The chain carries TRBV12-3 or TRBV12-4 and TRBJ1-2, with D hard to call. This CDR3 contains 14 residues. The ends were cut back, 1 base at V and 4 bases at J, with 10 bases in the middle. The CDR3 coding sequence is TGTGCCAGCAGTTTAGGGGATCCCCTCTATGGCTACACCTTC. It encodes CASSLGDPLYGYTF.

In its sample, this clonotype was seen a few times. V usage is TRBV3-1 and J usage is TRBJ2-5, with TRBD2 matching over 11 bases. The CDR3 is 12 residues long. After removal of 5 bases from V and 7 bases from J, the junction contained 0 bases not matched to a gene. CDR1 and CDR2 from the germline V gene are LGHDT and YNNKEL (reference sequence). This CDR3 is CASSGTSGTQYF. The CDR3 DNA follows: TGTGCCAGCAGCGGGACTAGCGGGACCCAGTACTTC.

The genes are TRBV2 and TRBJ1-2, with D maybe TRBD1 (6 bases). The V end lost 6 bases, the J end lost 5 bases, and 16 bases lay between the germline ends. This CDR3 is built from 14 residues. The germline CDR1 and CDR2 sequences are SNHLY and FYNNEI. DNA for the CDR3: TGTGCCAGCAGCGCCCGGACAGTTATATATGGCTACACCTTC. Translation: CASSARTVIYGYTF.

CDR3 DNA: TGTGCCACCAGTGAAAGACAGGGGGCAGAGAATGAGCAGTTCTTC. Protein sequence: CATSERQGAENEQFF. The V call is TRBV24-1, the J call TRBJ2-1; TRBD1 matches 10 bases. The CDR3 is 15 residues long. The ends lost 4 bases at V and 7 bases at J; junction bases unmatched: 6. CDR1 KGHDR and CDR2 SFDVKD come from the germline V gene.

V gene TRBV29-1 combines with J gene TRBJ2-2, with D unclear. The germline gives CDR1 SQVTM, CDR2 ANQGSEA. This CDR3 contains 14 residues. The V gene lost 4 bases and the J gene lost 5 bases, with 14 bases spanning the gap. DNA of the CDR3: TGCAGCGTTGGAACCGGCTTTGTAACCGGGGAGCTGTTTTTT. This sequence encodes CSVGTGFVTGELFF.

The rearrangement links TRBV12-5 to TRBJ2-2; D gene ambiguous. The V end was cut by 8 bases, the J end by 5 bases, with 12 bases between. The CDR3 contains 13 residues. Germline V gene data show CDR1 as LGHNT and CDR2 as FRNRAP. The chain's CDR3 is CASSGQGTGELFF. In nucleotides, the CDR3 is TGTGCTAGTTCTGGGCAAGGGACCGGGGAGCTGTTTTTT. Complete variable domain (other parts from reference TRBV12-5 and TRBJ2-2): DARVTQTPRHKVTEMGQEVTMRCQPILGHNTVFWYRQTMMQGLELLAYFRNRAPLDDSGMPKDRFSAEMPDATLATLKIQPSEPRDSAVYFCASSGQGTGELFFGEGSRLTVL.

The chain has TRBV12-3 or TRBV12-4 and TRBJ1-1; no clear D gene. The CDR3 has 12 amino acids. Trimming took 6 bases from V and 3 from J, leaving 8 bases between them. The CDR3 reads CASSPTDTEAFF. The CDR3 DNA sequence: TGTGCCAGCAGCCCCACGGACACTGAAGCTTTCTTT.

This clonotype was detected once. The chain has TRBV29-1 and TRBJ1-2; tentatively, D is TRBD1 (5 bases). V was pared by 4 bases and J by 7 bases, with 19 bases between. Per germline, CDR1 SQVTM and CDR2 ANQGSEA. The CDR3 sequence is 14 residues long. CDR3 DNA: TGCAGCGTTGGCAGGCGGGCAGGGCCGGCTGGCTACACCTTC. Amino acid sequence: CSVGRRAGPAGYTF.

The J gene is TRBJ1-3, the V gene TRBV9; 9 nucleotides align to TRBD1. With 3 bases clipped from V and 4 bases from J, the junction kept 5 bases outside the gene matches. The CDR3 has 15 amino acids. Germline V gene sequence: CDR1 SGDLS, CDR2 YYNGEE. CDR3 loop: CASSAWTGAGNTIYF. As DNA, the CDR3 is TGTGCCAGCAGCGCTTGGACAGGGGCAGGAAACACCATATATTTT.

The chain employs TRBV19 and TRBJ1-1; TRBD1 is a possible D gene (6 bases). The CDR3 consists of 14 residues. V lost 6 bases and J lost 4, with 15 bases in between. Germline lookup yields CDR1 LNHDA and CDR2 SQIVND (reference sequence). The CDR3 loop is CASRTLDRLTEAFF. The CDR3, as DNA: TGTGCCAGTAGGACCCTCGACAGGCTCACTGAAGCTTTCTTT.

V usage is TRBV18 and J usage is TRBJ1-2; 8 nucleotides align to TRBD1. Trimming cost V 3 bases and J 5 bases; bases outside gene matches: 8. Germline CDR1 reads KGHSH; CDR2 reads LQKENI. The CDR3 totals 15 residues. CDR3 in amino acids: CASSPDREVLYGYTF. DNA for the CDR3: TGTGCCAGCTCACCGGACAGGGAAGTCTTGTATGGCTACACCTTC.

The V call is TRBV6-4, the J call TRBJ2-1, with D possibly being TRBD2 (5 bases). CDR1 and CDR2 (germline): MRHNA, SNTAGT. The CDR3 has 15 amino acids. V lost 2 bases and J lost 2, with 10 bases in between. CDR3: CASSDETGTYNEQFF. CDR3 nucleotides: TGTGCCAGCAGTGACGAGACGGGAACCTACAATGAGCAGTTCTTC.